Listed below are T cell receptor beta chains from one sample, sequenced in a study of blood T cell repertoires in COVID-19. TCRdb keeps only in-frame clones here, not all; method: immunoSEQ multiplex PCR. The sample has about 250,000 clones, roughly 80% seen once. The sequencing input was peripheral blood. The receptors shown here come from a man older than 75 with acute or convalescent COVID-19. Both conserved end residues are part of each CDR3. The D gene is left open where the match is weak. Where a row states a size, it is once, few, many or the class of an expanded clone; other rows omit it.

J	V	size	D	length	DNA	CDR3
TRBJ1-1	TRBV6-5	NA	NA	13	TGTGCCAGCAGTTCCGGATGGAGCACTGAAGCTTTCTTT	CASSSGWSTEAFF
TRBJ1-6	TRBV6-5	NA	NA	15	TGTGCCAGCAGCCGAGGGGGGGGAGGCGGATCACCCCTCCACTTT	CASSRGGGGGSPLHF
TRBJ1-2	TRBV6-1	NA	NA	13	TGTGCCAGCAGTGAAGGCCAGAACTATGGCTACACCTTC	CASSEGQNYGYTF
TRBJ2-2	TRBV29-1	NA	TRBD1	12	TGCAGCGGGGGGACAGGGAACGGGGAGCTGTTTTTT	CSGGTGNGELFF
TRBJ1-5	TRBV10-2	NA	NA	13	TGCGCCAGCCGCGCAGGGCAGGATCAGCCCCAGCATTTT	CASRAGQDQPQHF
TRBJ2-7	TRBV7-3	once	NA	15	TGTGCCAGCATAGGTACGGGAGTCCCTTCCTACGAGCAGTACTTC	CASIGTGVPSYEQYF
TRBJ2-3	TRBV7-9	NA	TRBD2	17	TGTGCCAGCAGAGGACTAGCGGGAGTCCAGGGCGCAGATACGCAGTATTTT	CASRGLAGVQGADTQYF
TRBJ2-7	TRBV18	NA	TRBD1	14	TGTGCCAGCTCACTCCGGGACAGGGCCCACGAGCAGTACTTC	CASSLRDRAHEQYF
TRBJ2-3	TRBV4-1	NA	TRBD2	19	TGCGCCAGCAGCCAAGGTCCTAGCGGGGGGGGTACTAGCACAGATACGCAGTATTTT	CASSQGPSGGGTSTDTQYF
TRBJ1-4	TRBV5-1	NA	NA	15	TGCGCCAGCAGCGCCGGGACTGGGGCTAATGAAAAACTGTTTTTT	CASSAGTGANEKLFF
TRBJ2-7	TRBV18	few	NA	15	TGTGCCAGCTCACCTATGCGGACAGACGAGAAGGAGCAGTACTTC	CASSPMRTDEKEQYF
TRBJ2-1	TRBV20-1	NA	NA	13	TGCAGTGCTAGTACGAGCTCCTACAATGAGCAGTTCTTC	CSASTSSYNEQFF
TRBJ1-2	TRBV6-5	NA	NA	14	TGTGCCAGCAGTTACTCGAGGCCGAACTATGGCTACACCTTC	CASSYSRPNYGYTF
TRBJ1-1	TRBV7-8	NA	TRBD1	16	TGTGCCAGCAGCCTCAGGCCAGGGGGCCAGAACACTGAAGCTTTCTTT	CASSLRPGGQNTEAFF
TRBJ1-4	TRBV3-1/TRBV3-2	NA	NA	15	TGTGCCAGCACCGTCGGCCGGGGGAGGTATGAAAAACTGTTTTTT	CASTVGRGRYEKLFF
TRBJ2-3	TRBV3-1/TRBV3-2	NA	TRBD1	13	TGTGCCAGCAGCCTCTTGGGACAGTATACGCAGTATTTT	CASSLLGQYTQYF
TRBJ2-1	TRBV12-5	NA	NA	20	TGTGCTAGTGGTTGGTCTGGGGTTCGAGGGAGTGATCTATCCTACAATGAGCAGTTCTTC	CASGWSGVRGSDLSYNEQFF
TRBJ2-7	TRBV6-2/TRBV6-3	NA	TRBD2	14	TGTGCCAGCAGCCCTCAGGGAGGGACCTACGAGCAGTACTTC	CASSPQGGTYEQYF
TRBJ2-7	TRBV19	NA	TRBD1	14	TGTGCCAGTAGTGACAGGGTTTCCTCCTACGAGCAGTACTTC	CASSDRVSSYEQYF
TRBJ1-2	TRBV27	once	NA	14	TGTGCCAGCAGTTTAAATGCGGGTAACTATGGCTACACCTTC	CASSLNAGNYGYTF
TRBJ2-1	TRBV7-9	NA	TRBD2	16	TGTGCCAGCAGCCCCTCAGCGGGAGGCTCCTACAATGAGCAGTTCTTC	CASSPSAGGSYNEQFF
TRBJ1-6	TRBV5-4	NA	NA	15	TGTGCCAGCAGCTTGAACAGGGCGGGAGATTCACCCCTCCACTTT	CASSLNRAGDSPLHF
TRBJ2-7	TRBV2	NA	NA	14	TGTGCCAGCAGAGGGGACATAAACTCCTACGAGCAGTACTTC	CASRGDINSYEQYF
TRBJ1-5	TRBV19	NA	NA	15	TGTGCCAGTATTCCACGGAAGGGGGGGGTAAGGGCCCAGCATTTT	CASIPRKGGVRAQHF
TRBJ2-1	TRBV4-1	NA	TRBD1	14	TGCGCCAGCAGCCAAGTACCAGGGGGCAATGAGCAGTTCTTC	CASSQVPGGNEQFF
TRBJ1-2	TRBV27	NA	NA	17	TGTGCCAGCAGTTTATCCCGAACGACAGGCCAAGGGTATGGCTACACCTTC	CASSLSRTTGQGYGYTF
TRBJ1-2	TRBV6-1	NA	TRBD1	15	TGTGCCAGCAGTGAGTCGGGACAGGGGGCATGGGGCTACACCTTC	CASSESGQGAWGYTF
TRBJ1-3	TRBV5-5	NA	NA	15	TGTGCCAGCAGCTTGATGAGAGTCTCTGGAAACACCATATATTTT	CASSLMRVSGNTIYF
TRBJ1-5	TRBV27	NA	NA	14	TGTGCCAGCAGTCGCGACAGACTCAATCAGCCCCAGCATTTT	CASSRDRLNQPQHF
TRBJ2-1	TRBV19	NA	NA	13	TGTGCCAGTGTGTGGACCGGGGGCAATGAGCAGTTCTTC	CASVWTGGNEQFF
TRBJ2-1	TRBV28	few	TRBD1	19	TGTGCCAGCAGTTCCTATCGTACAGGGGGCTTGAGCTCCTACAATGAGCAGTTCTTC	CASSSYRTGGLSSYNEQFF
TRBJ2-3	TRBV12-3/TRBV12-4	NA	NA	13	TGTGCCAGCAGCGGACAGCTCACAGATACGCAGTATTTT	CASSGQLTDTQYF
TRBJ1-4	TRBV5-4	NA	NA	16	TGTGCCAGCACTGACCACCCGGGACACAGTAATGAAAAACTGTTTTTT	CASTDHPGHSNEKLFF
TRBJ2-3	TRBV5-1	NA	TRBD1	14	TGCGCCAGCAGCCGGACAGGGGTGACAGATACGCAGTATTTT	CASSRTGVTDTQYF
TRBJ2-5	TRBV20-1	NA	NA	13	TGCAGTGCTAGTAGGACTACCAAGGAGACCCAGTACTTC	CSASRTTKETQYF
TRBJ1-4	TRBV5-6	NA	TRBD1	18	TGTGCCAGCAGCCGATCCGGGACAGGGGGCGCGGGGGATGAAAAACTGTTTTTT	CASSRSGTGGAGDEKLFF